Below are 19 T cell receptor beta chains sequenced from a single sample in a study of T cell changes during pregnancy in multiple sclerosis. Measured with immunoSEQ multiplex PCR; TCRdb has only the in-frame clones, and not every one. The data contain 45,000 to 55,000 clones, about nine tenths of them seen just once; the ten biggest clones take up about 0.6%. The starting material was CD4+ T cells from peripheral blood mononuclear cells, obtained after pregnancy. Receptors originate from a female donor with multiple sclerosis, enrolled in a pregnancy study.

This sequence joins TRBV14 and TRBJ2-1; no clear D gene. The germline CDR1 and CDR2 sequences are SGHDN and FVKESK. The CDR3 totals 13 residues. V shed 2 bases and J shed 7 bases, with 9 bases lying between them. CDR3 in amino acids: CASSQQHGNEQFF. Here the CDR3 DNA reads TGTGCCAGCAGCCAACAGCACGGGAATGAGCAGTTCTTC.

This chain uses TRBV7-2 with TRBJ1-1, with D possibly TRBD1 on 5 matching bases. CDR3 length equals 15 residues. In germline, CDR1 is SGHTA, CDR2 FQGNSA. Trimming cost V 3 bases and J 4 bases, with 15 bases left between them. This chain's CDR3 is CASSFYSGGSTEAFF. The CDR3 nucleotides read TGTGCCAGCAGCTTTTATTCCGGGGGGAGCACTGAAGCTTTCTTT.

The V and J genes are TRBV2 and TRBJ1-5; D not certain. Germline CDR1 is SNHLY and CDR2 is FYNNEI. CDR3 size: 15 residues. V gave up 1 base and J gave up 1 base, with 8 bases separating them. The CDR3, as DNA: TGTGCCAGCAGTGAAGGCAGGCCCAGCAATCAGCCCCAGCATTTT. It encodes CASSEGRPSNQPQHF.

As concerns this clone: Additional DNA sequences in this sample encode the identical CDR3. The chain employs TRBV30 and TRBJ1-5; tentative D call: TRBD1 (5 bases). V was trimmed by 0 bases and J by 7 bases, leaving 7 bases between them. The CDR3 is made up of 12 amino acids. Germline values: CDR1 GTSNPN, CDR2 SVGIG (reference sequence). The CDR3 loop is CAWSVQGQPQHF. DNA for the CDR3: TGTGCCTGGAGTGTTCAGGGACAGCCCCAGCATTTT.

The J gene is TRBJ2-3, the V gene TRBV5-1; tentative D call: TRBD2 (6 bases). Trimming took off 0 bases at V and 0 bases at J, with 8 bases between the two ends. The germline CDR1 and CDR2 sequences are SGHRS and YFSETQ. The CDR3 totals 15 residues. The CDR3 nucleotides are TGCGCCAGCAGCTTGGTAGCGGCTAGCACAGATACGCAGTATTTT. It yields the protein CASSLVAASTDTQYF.

The chain combines TRBV28 with TRBJ1-2, with D maybe TRBD1 (6 bases). Trimming cost V 5 bases and J 6 bases, with 13 bases left between them. The germline gives CDR1 MDHEN, CDR2 SYDVKM. CDR3 length: 13 amino acids. CDR3 sequence: CASSVLQGDGYTF. Here the CDR3 DNA reads TGTGCCAGCAGTGTGCTACAGGGAGATGGCTACACCTTC.

CDR3 protein: CASSLVAGLSVTEAFF. CDR3 nucleotide sequence: TGTGCCAGCAGCTTAGTTGCAGGGTTATCGGTTACTGAAGCTTTCTTT. V is TRBV11-3 and J is TRBJ1-1; D perhaps matches TRBD1 (5 bases). The germline V gene encodes CDR1 SGHNT and CDR2 YENEEA. Trimming shortened V by 1 base and J by 5 bases, and 17 bases separated the two germline ends. CDR3 length: 16 residues.

The chain recombines TRBV5-4 with TRBJ2-1; 9 bases line up with TRBD1. The CDR3 covers 14 residues. Per the germline V gene, CDR1 is SGHNT and CDR2 is YYREEE (reference sequence). V gave up 6 bases and J gave up 9 bases; unmatched junction bases: 10. The CDR3 sequence is CASTDRGISGEQFF. The CDR3 DNA follows: TGTGCCAGCACTGACAGGGGGATATCGGGTGAGCAGTTCTTC.

V and J are TRBV19 and TRBJ1-5; 11 bases align to TRBD1. The germline V gene encodes CDR1 LNHDA and CDR2 SQIVND (reference sequence). Germline trimming cut 3 bases from V and 5 bases from J; bases unmatched to any gene: 6. This CDR3 is built from 16 residues. CDR3 bases: TGTGCCAGTAGTATCCCCGGACAGGGGGCCTATCAGCCCCAGCATTTT. Translating it yields CASSIPGQGAYQPQHF.

The chain couples TRBV28 to TRBJ1-1; D is ambiguous. With 5 bases removed from V and 5 bases from J, the gap between germline ends came to 9 bases. Germline CDR1 reads MDHEN; CDR2 reads SYDVKM. The CDR3 contains 12 residues. The CDR3 loop reads CASSPRLTEAFF. Here the CDR3 DNA reads TGTGCCAGCAGTCCCAGACTGACTGAAGCTTTCTTT.

This clone was seen a few times. The chain combines TRBV7-3 with TRBJ1-1, with TRBD1 identical over 8 bases. The CDR3 has 15 residues. The ends lost 1 base at V and 4 bases at J; junction bases unmatched: 5. From germline, CDR1 is SGHTA and CDR2 FQGTGA. CDR3 DNA sequence: TGTGCCAGCAGCTTAAATCCAGGGGGCGGCACTGAAGCTTTCTTT. It is translated as CASSLNPGGGTEAFF. Drawing the rest from reference TRBV7-3 and TRBJ1-1, the complete variable domain is GAGVSQTPSNKVTEKGKYVELRCDPISGHTALYWYRQSLGQGPEFLIYFQGTGAADDSGLPNDRFFAVRPEGSVSTLKIQRTERGDSAVYLCASSLNPGGGTEAFFGQGTRLTVV.

The chain employs TRBV5-1 and TRBJ2-3; TRBD1 aligns across 9 bases. In germline, CDR1 is SGHRS, CDR2 YFSETQ. J gave up 0 bases and V 5 bases, and 7 bases lay outside the gene matches. The CDR3 covers 16 residues. DNA for the CDR3: TGCGCCAGCAGAAAAGCCGGGACAGGGAGCACAGATACGCAGTATTTT. The encoded protein is CASRKAGTGSTDTQYF.

The genes are TRBV5-1 and TRBJ2-1; 12 bases match TRBD2. Germline V gene sequence: CDR1 SGHRS, CDR2 YFSETQ. This CDR3 contains 15 residues. Trimming at V came to 4 bases and at J to 7 bases, leaving 6 bases not matched to a gene. The chain's CDR3 is CASSIGLAGQNEQFF. The CDR3, as DNA: TGCGCCAGCAGCATAGGACTAGCGGGGCAGAATGAGCAGTTCTTC.

J is TRBJ2-7 and V is TRBV6-1; 11 nucleotides agree with TRBD2. The CDR3 sequence is 15 residues long. The ends lost 6 bases at V and 6 bases at J; junction bases unmatched: 10. Germline CDR1 and CDR2: MNHNS and SASEGT. The CDR3: CASRGVLAGASEQYF. Written as DNA, the CDR3 is TGTGCCAGCAGGGGGGTACTAGCGGGAGCGTCCGAGCAGTACTTC.

This clone has only a few counts. The chain has TRBV18 and TRBJ2-5; possible D gene TRBD2, 5 bases. Germline values: CDR1 KGHSH, CDR2 LQKENI. Trimming took off 1 base at V and 5 bases at J, with 8 bases between the two ends. CDR3 length: 13 residues. The CDR3 DNA is TGTGCCAGCTCACCACAGGAGGCGGAGACCCAGTACTTC. It encodes CASSPQEAETQYF.

This chain joins TRBV11-2 and TRBJ2-3; 10 nucleotides agree with TRBD2. CDR3 length equals 18 residues. Germline V gives CDR1 SGHAT, CDR2 FQNNGV. V was pared by 1 base and J by 0 bases, with 7 bases of the junction left unmatched. The CDR3 nucleotides read TGTGCCAGCAGCTTAGGCGAGCTAGCGGGGGCTAGCACAGATACGCAGTATTTT. Translation gives CASSLGELAGASTDTQYF. Full variable domain (rest looked up from reference TRBV11-2 and TRBJ2-3): EAGVAQSPRYKIIEKRQSVAFWCNPISGHATLYWYQQILGQGPKLLIQFQNNGVVDDSQLPKDRFSAERLKGVDSTLKIQPAKLEDSAVYLCASSLGELAGASTDTQYFGPGTRLTVL.

The chain carries TRBV5-4 and TRBJ2-7, with TRBD2 identical over 10 bases. J gave up 7 bases and V 4 bases, and 11 bases lay outside the gene matches. The CDR3 runs 15 residues. CDR1 and CDR2 from the germline V gene are SGHNT and YYREEE (reference sequence). The CDR3 DNA reads as TGTGCCAGCAGCCTCGAAGCGGGAGGGCCGAGGGAGCAGTACTTC. This sequence encodes CASSLEAGGPREQYF.

The sample holds one count of this clone. The chain couples TRBV7-9 to TRBJ2-2; TRBD2 matches at 10 bases. This CDR3 has 17 residues. The V segment lost 4 bases and the J segment 0 bases; nucleotides outside the gene matches: 5. The germline V gene encodes CDR1 SEHNR and CDR2 FQNEAQ (reference sequence). This chain's CDR3 is CASSWWTSGANTGELFF. CDR3 nucleotides: TGTGCCAGCAGCTGGTGGACTAGCGGTGCGAACACCGGGGAGCTGTTTTTT.

The V gene is TRBV6-6, the J gene TRBJ1-3, with 9 bases fitting TRBD1. V gave up 6 bases and J gave up 0 bases; unmatched junction bases: 6. Germline V gene sequence: CDR1 MNHNY, CDR2 SVGAGI (reference sequence). This CDR3 is 16 amino acids long. CDR3 protein: CASRLEQGASGNTIYF. The CDR3 coding sequence is TGTGCCAGCAGACTCGAACAGGGGGCCTCTGGAAACACCATATATTTT.